The entry below describes one T cell receptor beta chain. This sample was included in a study of blood T cell repertoires in COVID-19. The method was immunoSEQ multiplex PCR; TCRdb's version includes in-frame clones alone and lacks a portion of them. The sample records around 50,000 clones, 70% to 90% being singletons. This CDR3 spans 14 amino acids. The trim removed 4 bases at V and 6 bases at J, leaving 8 bases unmatched. CDR1 is SGDLS and CDR2 is YYNGEE in the germline V gene. This chain links TRBV9 with TRBJ2-7; 9 bases are shared with TRBD2. This sequence was found in a human donor in a cohort sampled during active COVID-19. Specimen: peripheral blood. CDR3 DNA sequence: TGTGCCAGCAGCCCAATAGCGGGAGTAGTCGAGCAGTACTTC. This encodes CASSPIAGVVEQYF.